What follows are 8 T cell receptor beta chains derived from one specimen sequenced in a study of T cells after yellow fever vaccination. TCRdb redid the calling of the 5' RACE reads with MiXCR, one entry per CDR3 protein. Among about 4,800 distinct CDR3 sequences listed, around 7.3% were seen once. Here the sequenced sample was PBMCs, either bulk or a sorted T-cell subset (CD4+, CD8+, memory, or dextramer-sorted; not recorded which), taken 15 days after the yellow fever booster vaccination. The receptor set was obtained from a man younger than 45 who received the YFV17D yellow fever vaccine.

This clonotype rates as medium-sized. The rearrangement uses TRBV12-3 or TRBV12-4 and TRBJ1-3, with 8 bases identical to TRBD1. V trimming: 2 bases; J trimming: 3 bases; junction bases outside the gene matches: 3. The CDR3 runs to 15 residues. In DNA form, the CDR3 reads TGTGCCAGCAGTTTACCCAGGGGGCTTGGAAACACCATATATTTT. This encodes CASSLPRGLGNTIYF.

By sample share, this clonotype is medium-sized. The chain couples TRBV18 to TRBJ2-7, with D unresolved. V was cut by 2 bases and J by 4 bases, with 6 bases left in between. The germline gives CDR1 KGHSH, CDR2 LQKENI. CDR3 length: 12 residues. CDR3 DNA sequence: TGTGCCAGCTCACCATCAGTTTACGAGCAGTACTTC. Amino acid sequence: CASSPSVYEQYF.

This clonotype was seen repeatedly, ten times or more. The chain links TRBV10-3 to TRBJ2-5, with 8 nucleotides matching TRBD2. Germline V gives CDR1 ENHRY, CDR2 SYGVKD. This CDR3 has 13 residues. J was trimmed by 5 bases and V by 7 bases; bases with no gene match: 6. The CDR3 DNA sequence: TGTGCCATCACGCAGGGACTAGGGGAGACCCAGTACTTC. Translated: CAITQGLGETQYF.

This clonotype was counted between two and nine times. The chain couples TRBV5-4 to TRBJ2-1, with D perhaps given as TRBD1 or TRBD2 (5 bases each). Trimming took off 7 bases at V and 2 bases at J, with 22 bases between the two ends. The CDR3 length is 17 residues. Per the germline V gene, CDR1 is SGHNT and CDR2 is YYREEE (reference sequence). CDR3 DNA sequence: TGTGCCAGCGGCCCTGGGGGAAGCGACATAGCCTACAATGAGCAGTTCTTC. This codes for CASGPGGSDIAYNEQFF.

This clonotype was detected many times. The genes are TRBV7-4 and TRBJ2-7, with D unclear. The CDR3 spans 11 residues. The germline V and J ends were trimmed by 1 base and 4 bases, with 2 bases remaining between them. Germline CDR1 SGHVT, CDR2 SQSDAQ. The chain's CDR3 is CASSLEYEQYF. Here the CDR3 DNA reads TGTGCCAGCAGCTTAGAGTACGAGCAGTACTTC. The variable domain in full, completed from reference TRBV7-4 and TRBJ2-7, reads GAGVSQSPRYKVAKRGRDVALRCDSISGHVTLYWYRQTLGQGSEVLTYSQSDAQRDKSGRPSGRFSAERPERSVSTLKIQRTEQGDSAVYLCASSLEYEQYFGPGTRLTVT.

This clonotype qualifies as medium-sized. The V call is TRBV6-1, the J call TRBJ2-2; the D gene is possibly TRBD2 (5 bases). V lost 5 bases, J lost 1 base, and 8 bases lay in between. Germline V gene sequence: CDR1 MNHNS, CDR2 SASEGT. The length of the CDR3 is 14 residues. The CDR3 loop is CASSKGGNTGELFF. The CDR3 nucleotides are TGTGCCAGCAGTAAAGGAGGGAACACCGGGGAGCTGTTTTTT.

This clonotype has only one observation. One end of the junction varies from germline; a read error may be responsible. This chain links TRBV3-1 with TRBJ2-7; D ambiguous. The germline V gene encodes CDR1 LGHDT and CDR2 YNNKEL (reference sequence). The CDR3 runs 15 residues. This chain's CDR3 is CASCQQVPWTHEQYF. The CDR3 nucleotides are TGTGCCAGCTGCCAGCAGGTCCCTTGGACCCACGAGCAGTACTTC.

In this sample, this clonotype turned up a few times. The CDR3 region is CASSQDPKLGGQFF. The CDR3 nucleotides are TGCGCCAGCAGCCAAGACCCTAAACTGGGTGGGCAGTTCTTC. This chain joins TRBV4-3 and TRBJ2-1, with D unclear. Germline values: CDR1 LGHNA, CDR2 YSLEER. V was shortened by 0 bases and J by 12 bases, with 15 bases between the two germline ends. This CDR3 has 14 residues.